The present T cell receptor beta chain was sequenced within a study of regulatory T cells in long-lasting Graves disease. The germline gives CDR1 DFQATT, CDR2 SNEGSKA (reference sequence). The CDR3 contains 13 residues. V was trimmed by 0 bases and J by 3 bases, leaving 9 bases between them. This clonotype was picked up many times. Its antigen is currently unknown. Described time point: newly diagnosed GD, antithyroid drugs for less than 3 months. The TCR library used RNA extracted from PBMCs. Findings and limits, study-wide: A greater number of public clonotypes (roughly 2,700) was shared by persistent patients than by new patients (around 1,000).

Arm-PCR of CDR3 regions and iRepertoire HTBI primers were the basis on which TCR beta libraries were built. Each CDR3 protein gets one entry after TCRdb re-called the multiplex PCR reads with MiXCR. The sample contains over 500,000 distinct CDR3 sequences, roughly 15% of which appear only once. This sample was also put to use in a study of T cells in Graves' hyperthyroidism and ophthalmopathy. This second study notes: If no ophthalmopathy progression occurred within 18 months, Graves' hyperthyroidism was stable.

The sample in question was peripheral blood mononuclear cells (PBMCs), obtained at new diagnosis, from a patient treated with antithyroid drugs. The origin of this receptor is a man younger than 35 with Graves disease. The genes are TRBV20-1 and TRBJ2-7; no clear D gene. CDR3 nucleotide sequence: TGCAGTGCTAGAGATCAGAGAGTCTACGAGCAGTACTTC. Its protein product is CSARDQRVYEQYF.